Below, 10 T cell receptor beta chains from the same sample are listed, as sequenced in a study of blood T cell repertoires in COVID-19. Here immunoSEQ multiplex PCR was the method, and the copy in TCRdb shows in-frame clones only, minus some. The table includes about 150,000 clones, around 80% detected once. Sequenced: peripheral blood. The receptors shown here come from a woman between 65 and 79 years old who had recovered from COVID-19.

The rearrangement links TRBV9 to TRBJ2-1; 9 bases fit TRBD1. This CDR3 region has 15 residues. In germline, CDR1 is SGDLS, CDR2 YYNGEE. V gave up 3 bases and J gave up 3 bases; unmatched junction bases: 4. The CDR3 DNA is TGTGCCAGCAGCGACCGGGACAGGGTCTACAATGAGCAGTTCTTC. This translates into CASSDRDRVYNEQFF.

The chain recombines TRBV25-1 with TRBJ2-1; 9 bases line up with TRBD2. This CDR3 comprises 17 residues. V gave up 3 bases and J gave up 8 bases; unmatched junction bases: 14. Germline CDR1 MGHDK, CDR2 SYGVNS. CDR3 region: CASSDPSGREGRDEQFF. CDR3 in DNA: TGTGCCAGCAGTGACCCCTCGGGGCGGGAGGGCCGGGATGAGCAGTTCTTC.

This clone turned up a few times. V is TRBV29-1 and J is TRBJ2-1; TRBD2 agrees at 7 bases. After removal of 6 bases from V and 6 bases from J, the junction contained 5 bases not matched to a gene. CDR3 size: 12 residues. Germline-derived CDR1 and CDR2 are SQVTM and ANQGSEA. CDR3 bases: TGCAGCGTGGCGGGGAGGGGCAATGAGCAGTTCTTC. It yields the protein CSVAGRGNEQFF.

The J gene is TRBJ2-1, the V gene TRBV6-2 or TRBV6-3; the match to TRBD2 covers 14 bases. The J segment lost 15 bases and the V segment lost 5 bases, leaving 12 bases of the junction unmatched. The CDR3 extends over 15 amino acids. CDR1 and CDR2 from the germline V gene are MNHEY and SVGEGT. The CDR3 DNA reads TGTGCCAGCAGTCCGACTAGCGGGAGGGCCTCATCACCGTTCTTC. Residues: CASSPTSGRASSPFF.

This chain links TRBV11-1 with TRBJ2-4; TRBD1 might be the D (7 bases). Trimming cost V 5 bases and J 1 base, with 9 bases left between them. CDR1 is SGHAT, CDR2 FQDESV, per germline (reference sequence). This CDR3 is built from 14 residues. The CDR3: CASSPGGAKNIQYF. The CDR3 DNA reads as TGTGCCAGCAGCCCAGGGGGGGCCAAAAACATTCAGTACTTC.

This clone was observed a few times. V usage is TRBV24-1 and J usage is TRBJ2-1; D gene uncertain. Germline assignment: CDR1 KGHDR and CDR2 SFDVKD. The CDR3 runs to 11 residues. The V and J ends lost 8 bases and 6 bases respectively, with 7 bases between them. DNA for the CDR3: TGTGCCACCACGGTTGGCAATGAGCAGTTCTTC. It translates to CATTVGNEQFF.

This rearrangement joins TRBV19 to TRBJ2-6; TRBD1 matches at 12 bases. CDR3 length: 18 amino acids. V gave up 2 bases and J gave up 4 bases; unmatched junction bases: 6. Germline values: CDR1 LNHDA, CDR2 SQIVND (reference sequence). For the CDR3, the DNA is TGTGCCAGTAGTATAACGGGACAGGGGGCTATCGGGGCCAACGTCCTGACTTTC. This encodes CASSITGQGAIGANVLTF.

The chain employs TRBV18 and TRBJ2-5; 8 bases map to TRBD2. V was pared by 3 bases and J by 8 bases, with 5 bases of the junction left unmatched. This CDR3 comprises 13 residues. Looked up from germline, CDR1 is KGHSH and CDR2 is LQKENI. For the CDR3, the DNA is TGTGCCAGCTCACCGGGGACTAGAGTAACCCAGTACTTC. This encodes CASSPGTRVTQYF.

CDR3 nucleotide sequence: TGTGCCACCTGGGGGCAGGGGAGGGTCAGAGCTTTCTTT. This translates into CATWGQGRVRAFF. The chain uses TRBV19 and TRBJ1-1, with a weak D call TRBD1 (6 bases). Trimming left V 10 bases short and J 10 bases short, with 22 bases between. The CDR3 extends over 13 amino acids. The germline gives CDR1 LNHDA, CDR2 SQIVND (reference sequence).

V is TRBV4-1 and J is TRBJ1-3, with D unclear. This CDR3 contains 16 residues. V was clipped by 4 bases and J by 0 bases, with 13 bases between them. CDR1 and CDR2 from the germline V gene are MGHRA and YSYEKL. CDR3 DNA: TGCGCCAGCAGCCCGCGGAGGGAGAGCTCTGGAAACACCATATATTTT. Amino acids: CASSPRRESSGNTIYF.